These 25 T cell receptor beta chains were sequenced from one sample in a study of regulatory and conventional T cells in RAG deficiency. Genomic DNA came from blood regulatory T cells gated CD4+ CD25-high CD127-low. Repertoires were generated with immunoSEQ multiplex PCR, while TCRdb's copy carries only in-frame clones and drops some. This table has several thousand clones, roughly 92% appearing once. This same sample was also part of a study on regulatory T cells. In that study: The PCR used 52 TRBV and 13 TRBJ primers.

The sequenced material came from CD127- CD25+ CD4+ Tregs sorted from blood. The receptors were sampled from a human donor in good health.

The chain is built from TRBV5-5 and TRBJ2-3; 9 bases are shared with TRBD1. CDR1 SGHKS and CDR2 YYEKEE come from the germline V gene (reference sequence). The CDR3 has 15 residues. The trim removed 6 bases at V and 5 bases at J, leaving 10 bases unmatched. CDR3 sequence: CASTNRGRGVDTQYF. The CDR3 coding sequence is TGTGCCAGCACCAACAGGGGGCGTGGGGTAGATACGCAGTATTTT.

The V and J genes are TRBV7-3 and TRBJ2-5, with 15 nucleotides matching TRBD2. CDR1 and CDR2 (germline): SGHTA, FQGTGA. With V trimmed by 5 bases and J by 1 base, 11 bases remained unmatched. CDR3 size: 19 residues. In DNA form, the CDR3 reads TGTGCCAGCAGCCGAATAGGAGGACTAGCGGGAGGGATCCAAGAGACCCAGTACTTC. Translated, it gives CASSRIGGLAGGIQETQYF.

This clone was counted once. The chain is built from TRBV7-6 and TRBJ1-4; TRBD1 is a possible D gene (5 bases). V was cut by 1 base and J by 5 bases, with 8 bases left in between. CDR1 and CDR2 from the germline V gene are SGHVS and FNYEAQ. The CDR3 contains 14 residues. The CDR3 DNA is TGTGCCAGCAGCTTAGGACAGACCAATGAAAAACTGTTTTTT. This translates into CASSLGQTNEKLFF.

The chain carries TRBV7-3 and TRBJ2-3, with 13 positions matching TRBD2. The CDR3 has 17 residues. The germline V gene encodes CDR1 SGHTA and CDR2 FQGTGA. The trim removed 4 bases at V and 1 base at J, leaving 5 bases unmatched. In nucleotides, the CDR3 is TGTGCCAGCAGCTCCCGGACTAGCGGGAGTCGCACAGATACGCAGTATTTT. Its protein product is CASSSRTSGSRTDTQYF.

This chain links TRBV2 with TRBJ2-7; TRBD1 aligns across 7 bases. Germline CDR1 and CDR2: SNHLY and FYNNEI. The CDR3 is 17 amino acids. V lost 6 bases and J lost 0; bases outside the gene matches: 14. The CDR3 nucleotides read TGTGCCAGCAGGGGAAGACATAAGGACAGGTCCTCCTACGAGCAGTACTTC. Its translation is CASRGRHKDRSSYEQYF. Complete variable domain (other parts from reference TRBV2 and TRBJ2-7): EPEVTQTPSHQVTQMGQEVILRCVPISNHLYFYWYRQILGQKVEFLVSFYNNEISEKSEIFDDQFSVERPDGSNFTLKIRSTKLEDSAMYFCASRGRHKDRSSYEQYFGPGTRLTVT.

J is TRBJ1-5 and V is TRBV19; D is perhaps TRBD1 (5 bases). The CDR3 loop spans 12 amino acids. The ends were cut back, 3 bases at V and 6 bases at J, with 6 bases in the middle. Per germline, CDR1 LNHDA and CDR2 SQIVND (reference sequence). The CDR3 sequence is CASSIQGQPQHF. The CDR3 DNA follows: TGTGCCAGTAGTATTCAGGGTCAGCCCCAGCATTTT.

This chain connects TRBV4-1 to TRBJ1-2, with TRBD1 identical over 7 bases. V dropped 4 bases and J dropped 2; count of bases not matched to a gene: 10. This CDR3 is 16 amino acids long. Germline CDR1 MGHRA, CDR2 YSYEKL. The CDR3 protein is CASSRRTGGLNYGYTF. The CDR3 DNA sequence: TGCGCCAGCAGCCGCAGGACAGGAGGCCTCAACTATGGCTACACCTTC.

The chain employs TRBV27 and TRBJ2-7; 10 bases map to TRBD1. Trimming removed 2 bases from V and 3 bases from J; junction bases left unmatched: 7. This CDR3 has 16 amino acids. The germline V gene has CDR1 MNHEY and CDR2 SMNVEV (reference sequence). CDR3 coding DNA: TGTGCCAGCAGTTTAGACGACAGGGGGCCCCTCTACGAGCAGTACTTC. As protein: CASSLDDRGPLYEQYF.

The V gene is TRBV11-3, the J gene TRBJ2-1, with 7 bases matching TRBD2. After removal of 1 base from V and 0 bases from J, the junction contained 0 bases not matched to a gene. Per germline, CDR1 SGHNT and CDR2 YENEEA. The CDR3 is 15 amino acids. The CDR3 nucleotides are TGTGCCAGCAGCTTAGGGACTAGCTCCTACAATGAGCAGTTCTTC. It codes for CASSLGTSSYNEQFF.

The chain is built from TRBV7-9 and TRBJ2-7; TRBD1 agrees at 9 bases. Trimming at V came to 5 bases and at J to 5 bases, leaving 4 bases not matched to a gene. The CDR3 has 13 amino acids. CDR1 is SEHNR, CDR2 FQNEAQ, per germline (reference sequence). The CDR3 here is CASSLNRGHEQYF. CDR3 DNA: TGTGCCAGCAGCCTAAACAGGGGGCACGAGCAGTACTTC.

The chain combines TRBV9 with TRBJ2-3; TRBD2 matches 14 bases. CDR1 SGDLS and CDR2 YYNGEE come from the germline V gene. The length of the CDR3 is 15 residues. J was trimmed by 6 bases and V by 0 bases; bases with no gene match: 0. The CDR3 region is CASSVGTSGRDTQYF. The CDR3 bases are TGTGCCAGCAGCGTAGGGACTAGCGGGAGGGATACGCAGTATTTT.

This clone was observed a single time. This sample also contains other DNA sequences that code for the same CDR3. This chain links TRBV2 with TRBJ1-6; the match to TRBD1 covers 7 bases. The CDR3 has 13 amino acids. V was pared by 4 bases and J by 13 bases, with 7 bases of the junction left unmatched. Germline V gene lookup returns CDR1 SNHLY and CDR2 FYNNEI. The CDR3: CASSGQGNSPLHF. CDR3 DNA sequence: TGTGCCAGCAGTGGACAGGGAAACTCCCCCCTCCACTTT. The full variable domain, with the rest looked up from reference TRBV2 and TRBJ1-6, is EPEVTQTPSHQVTQMGQEVILRCVPISNHLYFYWYRQILGQKVEFLVSFYNNEISEKSEIFDDQFSVERPDGSNFTLKIRSTKLEDSAMYFCASSGQGNSPLHFGNGTRLTVT.

The chain combines TRBV2 with TRBJ1-2; maybe TRBD1 (5 bases). Germline loops: CDR1 SNHLY, CDR2 FYNNEI. The V and J ends lost 10 bases and 2 bases respectively, with 14 bases between them. The CDR3 has 13 amino acids. The CDR3, as DNA: TGTGCCAACGCGATGGAGGGGAACTATGGCTACACCTTC. Translation gives CANAMEGNYGYTF.

The chain is built from TRBV5-6 and TRBJ2-2; D is undetermined. The germline V gene has CDR1 SGHDT and CDR2 YYEEEE. Trimming left V 0 bases short and J 9 bases short, with 6 bases between. This CDR3 contains 12 residues. The CDR3 here is CASSLVARELFF. The CDR3 DNA reads as TGTGCCAGCAGCTTGGTCGCGCGGGAGCTGTTTTTT.

The V gene is TRBV11-2, the J gene TRBJ2-7; D might be TRBD1 (6 bases). Germline CDR1 and CDR2: SGHAT and FQNNGV. This CDR3 contains 12 residues. The V and J ends lost 5 bases and 4 bases respectively, with 9 bases between them. CDR3 sequence reads: CASSLDRYEQYF. CDR3 in DNA: TGTGCCAGCAGCCTGGACAGATACGAGCAGTACTTC. The variable domain in full, with the rest retrieved from reference TRBV11-2 and TRBJ2-7, is EAGVAQSPRYKIIEKRQSVAFWCNPISGHATLYWYQQILGQGPKLLIQFQNNGVVDDSQLPKDRFSAERLKGVDSTLKIQPAKLEDSAVYLCASSLDRYEQYFGPGTRLTVT.

This chain's CDR3 is CASSALPPSGEQFF. CDR3 coding DNA: TGTGCCAGCAGCGCCCTGCCCCCAAGCGGGGAGCAGTTCTTC. The rearrangement joins TRBV9 to TRBJ2-1; a weak D match, TRBD2 (6 bases). Germline values: CDR1 SGDLS, CDR2 YYNGEE. Trimming took 3 bases from V and 10 from J, leaving 17 bases between them. CDR3 length equals 14 residues.

V gene TRBV2 combines with J gene TRBJ2-7; TRBD1 matches at 11 bases. This CDR3 comprises 14 residues. Germline CDR1 SNHLY, CDR2 FYNNEI. J gave up 2 bases and V 6 bases, and 3 bases lay outside the gene matches. The CDR3 loop reads CASRRDRGTYEQYF. CDR3 coding DNA: TGTGCCAGCAGACGGGACAGGGGGACCTACGAGCAGTACTTC.

CDR3 protein: CASSPTAGRETQYF. In DNA form, the CDR3 reads TGTGCCAGCAGCCCCACCGCGGGGCGGGAGACCCAGTACTTC. This chain links TRBV11-2 with TRBJ2-5; weak D call: TRBD2 (6 bases). The CDR3 sequence is 14 residues long. CDR1 is SGHAT and CDR2 is FQNNGV in the germline V gene. Between the trimmed V and J ends, which lost 5 bases and 5 bases, there was a span of 15 bases.

The gene calls are TRBV14 and TRBJ1-1; TRBD1 might be the D (6 bases). Trimming left V 2 bases short and J 5 bases short, with 12 bases between. The CDR3 runs to 14 residues. From germline, CDR1 is SGHDN and CDR2 FVKESK. The CDR3 spells CASSQITGRTEAFF. In DNA form, the CDR3 reads TGTGCCAGCAGCCAAATAACAGGGCGGACTGAAGCTTTCTTT.

The gene calls are TRBV4-2 and TRBJ1-5; D is unclear. The CDR3 is 15 amino acids. V was pared by 4 bases and J by 0 bases, with 10 bases between. Germline loops: CDR1 LGHNA, CDR2 YNFKEQ. The CDR3 loop is CASSRRLDSNQPQHF. CDR3 nucleotide sequence: TGTGCCAGCAGCCGCAGACTGGATAGCAATCAGCCCCAGCATTTT.

The chain recombines TRBV7-9 with TRBJ2-1, with D tentatively TRBD1 (5 bases). The CDR3 is made up of 17 amino acids. Trimming left V 4 bases short and J 4 bases short, with 20 bases between. From germline, CDR1 is SEHNR and CDR2 FQNEAQ (reference sequence). The CDR3 nucleotides are TGTGCCAGCAGCTCCAGGGCGACAGCTTACCGATACAATGAGCAGTTCTTC. Amino acids: CASSSRATAYRYNEQFF.

The chain links TRBV5-1 to TRBJ2-2; 7 bases fit TRBD1. J gave up 1 base and V 6 bases, and 3 bases lay outside the gene matches. CDR1 SGHRS and CDR2 YFSETQ come from the germline V gene. The CDR3 length is 14 residues. The CDR3 spells CASKDRENTGELFF. In DNA, the CDR3 is TGCGCCAGCAAAGACAGGGAGAACACCGGGGAGCTGTTTTTT. Variable domain in full (rest from reference TRBV5-1 and TRBJ2-2): KAGVTQTPRYLIKTRGQQVTLSCSPISGHRSVSWYQQTPGQGLQFLFEYFSETQRNKGNFPGRFSGRQFSNSRSEMNVSTLELGDSALYLCASKDRENTGELFFGEGSRLTVL.

V and J are TRBV6-5 and TRBJ2-1; D is possibly TRBD2 (5 bases). The CDR3 has 15 residues. Germline values: CDR1 MNHEY, CDR2 SVGAGI. V lost 6 bases and J lost 1, with 13 bases in between. For the CDR3, the DNA is TGTGCCAGCAGAGGTAGTTCGGGGTCCTACAATGAGCAGTTCTTC. It yields the protein CASRGSSGSYNEQFF.

The genes are TRBV14 and TRBJ1-1; 7 positions match TRBD1. V shed 2 bases and J 5 bases; nucleotides not matched to a gene: 2. The CDR3 contains 13 residues. Germline lookup yields CDR1 SGHDN and CDR2 FVKESK. CDR3 protein: CASSQTGVTEAFF. CDR3 DNA sequence: TGTGCCAGCAGCCAAACAGGGGTGACTGAAGCTTTCTTT.

This clone appeared a few times. The chain recombines TRBV5-8 with TRBJ2-1; 10 bases are shared with TRBD1. Germline lookup yields CDR1 SGHTS and CDR2 YDEGEE. The CDR3 covers 16 residues. With 4 bases clipped from V and 5 bases from J, the junction kept 9 bases outside the gene matches. The CDR3 nucleotides are TGTGCCAGCAGCAATCCGGGACAGGGGTTAAACAATGAGCAGTTCTTC. This gives the protein CASSNPGQGLNNEQFF.